This T cell receptor (beta chain) was sequenced for a study of T-cell reconstitution after alpha-beta-depleted transplantation in children. Overall study findings and caveats: Surviving recipient cells, namely T cells and thymic progenitors, were the source of high day-60 TCRbeta diversity in some patients.

The TCRbeta library was prepared with unique molecular identifiers. TCRdb reprocessed the PCR reads via MiXCR and lists one record per CDR3 protein. The sample records some 350,000 distinct CDR3 sequences, 15% to 20% being singletons. As to this clonotype: Its target is unknown.

CDR3 size: 13 residues. The germline V gene has CDR1 LGHDT and CDR2 YNNKEL (reference sequence). Trimming took 1 base from V and 6 from J; bases not matched to a gene: 0. This TCR came from a male patient between 2 and 10 years old who had a stem cell transplant for acute lymphoblastic leukemia, so the T cells may come from the graft donor. Here the sequenced sample was PBMCs, mostly from graft donor cells, taken 360 days after TCRalphabeta/CD19-depleted stem cell transplant. V usage is TRBV3-1 and J usage is TRBJ2-1; the match to TRBD2 covers 7 bases. CDR3 region: CASSQGGGNEQFF. In DNA, the CDR3 is TGTGCCAGCAGCCAAGGGGGGGGCAATGAGCAGTTCTTC.